The 20 T cell receptor beta chains in this list originate from one sample, sequenced in a study of identifying expanded T cells in peripheral blood. The protocol was immunoSEQ multiplex PCR, while the TCRdb copy is restricted to in-frame clones and leaves out a portion. Here the sample spans about 83,000 clones, over 75% being singletons. Sequences were obtained from blood. Receptors originate from a person between 18 and 69 years old in good health.

This chain connects TRBV28 to TRBJ2-7; D is unclear. The germline CDR1 and CDR2 sequences are MDHEN and SYDVKM. Trimming took off 6 bases at V and 3 bases at J, with 12 bases between the two ends. The CDR3 spans 13 residues. CDR3 DNA: TGTGCCAGCAGCCCCCTTAATCTCTACGAGCAGTACTTC. Translation gives CASSPLNLYEQYF. The whole variable domain, filled in from reference TRBV28 and TRBJ2-7, reads DVKVTQSSRYLVKRTGEKVFLECVQDMDHENMFWYRQDPGLGLRLIYFSYDVKMKEKGDIPEGYSVSREKKERFSLILESASTNQTSMYLCASSPLNLYEQYFGPGTRLTVT.

V is TRBV29-1 and J is TRBJ2-1; D uncertain. The germline CDR1 and CDR2 sequences are SQVTM and ANQGSEA. This CDR3 is built from 10 residues. Trimming left V 4 bases short and J 9 bases short, with 7 bases between. CDR3 coding DNA: TGCAGCGTTGTGGGTAGTGAGCAGTTCTTC. Its protein product is CSVVGSEQFF.

This sequence joins TRBV4-3 and TRBJ1-2; the D gene is possibly TRBD1 (6 bases). CDR3 size: 16 residues. CDR1 LGHNA and CDR2 YSLEER come from the germline V gene. Trimming took off 0 bases at V and 1 base at J, with 12 bases between the two ends. As DNA, the CDR3 is TGCGCCAGCAGCCAAGATACAGGGTATAATAACTATGGCTACACCTTC. The encoded protein is CASSQDTGYNNYGYTF.

The chain employs TRBV6-6 and TRBJ1-4, with 10 nucleotides matching TRBD1. The CDR3 totals 15 residues. The V gene's germline CDR1 is MNHNY and CDR2 SVGAGI (reference sequence). Trimming at V came to 6 bases and at J to 8 bases, leaving 9 bases not matched to a gene. Here the CDR3 reads CASRSRQGAGEKLFF. The CDR3 DNA reads as TGTGCCAGCAGATCCAGACAGGGGGCAGGGGAAAAACTGTTTTTT.

The sample holds a few counts of this clone. The V call is TRBV5-1, the J call TRBJ1-4; perhaps TRBD1 as D (6 bases). Germline CDR1 and CDR2: SGHRS and YFSETQ. The V gene lost 4 bases and the J gene lost 7 bases, with 23 bases spanning the gap. This CDR3 region has 17 residues. CDR3 amino acids: CASSPKTLQGGTEKLFF. CDR3 nucleotide sequence: TGCGCCAGCAGCCCCAAGACCCTACAGGGAGGTACTGAAAAACTGTTTTTT.

This chain links TRBV7-8 with TRBJ1-3; D is undetermined. Trimming removed 1 base from V and 0 bases from J, with 10 bases in between. The CDR3 runs 16 residues. CDR1 is SGHVS and CDR2 is FQNEAQ in the germline V gene. In DNA form, the CDR3 reads TGTGCCAGCAGCTTAGGTCGGCATAGCTCTGGAAACACCATATATTTT. It is translated as CASSLGRHSSGNTIYF.

This rearrangement joins TRBV5-6 to TRBJ2-7; possibly TRBD1 for D (5 bases). V was pared by 0 bases and J by 0 bases, with 7 bases between. CDR1 is SGHDT and CDR2 is YYEEEE in the germline V gene. This CDR3 spans 14 amino acids. CDR3 protein: CASSLGQSSYEQYF. The CDR3 DNA follows: TGTGCCAGCAGCTTGGGACAGAGCTCCTACGAGCAGTACTTC.

The CDR3 spells CASTARGQETQYF. CDR3 sequence (DNA): TGTGCCAGCACCGCCCGGGGTCAAGAGACCCAGTACTTC. The chain has TRBV2 and TRBJ2-5; tentative D call: TRBD2 (5 bases). Germline V gene data show CDR1 as SNHLY and CDR2 as FYNNEI. Trimming pared 7 bases from V and 2 bases from J, leaving 11 bases between. This CDR3 spans 13 amino acids.

J is TRBJ2-7 and V is TRBV6-5, with no clear D. V lost 2 bases and J lost 3, with 11 bases in between. This CDR3 comprises 14 residues. Germline V lookup: CDR1 MNHEY, CDR2 SVGAGI. CDR3 residues: CASSYQGGVYEQYF. In DNA, the CDR3 is TGTGCCAGCAGTTACCAAGGCGGTGTCTACGAGCAGTACTTC.

V gene TRBV10-3 combines with J gene TRBJ2-3; tentatively, D is TRBD2 (5 bases). Trimming removed 4 bases from V and 0 bases from J, with 14 bases in between. The CDR3 has 16 amino acids. Germline-derived CDR1 and CDR2 are ENHRY and SYGVKD. The CDR3, as DNA: TGTGCCATCAGTGTCTTCGGGGTTACTAGCACAGATACGCAGTATTTT. Protein product: CAISVFGVTSTDTQYF.

This clone came up a few times. The chain recombines TRBV4-3 with TRBJ2-2; D is perhaps TRBD2 (6 bases). Germline CDR1 reads LGHNA; CDR2 reads YSLEER. The CDR3 covers 16 residues. V lost 1 base to trimming and J lost 4 bases, with 13 bases between them. The CDR3 region is CASSQGPSVGTGELFF. CDR3 nucleotide sequence: TGCGCCAGCAGCCAAGGTCCTAGCGTGGGCACCGGGGAGCTGTTTTTT.

This clone was seen more than once but under ten times. This chain uses TRBV5-6 with TRBJ2-4; TRBD1 is a possible D gene (5 bases). The CDR3 spans 15 residues. The ends were cut back, 4 bases at V and 3 bases at J, with 14 bases in the middle. Looked up from germline, CDR1 is SGHDT and CDR2 is YYEEEE. The CDR3 protein is CASSKIRDFKNIQYF. For the CDR3, the DNA is TGTGCCAGCAGCAAAATCAGGGATTTCAAAAACATTCAGTACTTC.

The rearrangement uses TRBV23-1 and TRBJ2-7; 9 bases map to TRBD1. TRBV23-1 is an ORF, and what it does is uncertain. This CDR3 comprises 18 residues. The V segment lost 0 bases and the J segment 5 bases; nucleotides outside the gene matches: 14. Here the CDR3 reads CASSQSRVPQGARNEQYF. The CDR3 DNA follows: TGCGCCAGCAGTCAATCAAGGGTTCCACAGGGGGCGCGTAACGAGCAGTACTTC.

The chain links TRBV9 to TRBJ2-3; either TRBD1 or TRBD2 may fit D (6 bases each). This CDR3 is 15 amino acids long. CDR1 and CDR2 from the germline V gene are SGDLS and YYNGEE. Between the trimmed V and J ends, which lost 0 bases and 6 bases, there was a span of 14 bases. The CDR3 DNA follows: TGTGCCAGCAGCGTAGGCTTTGGGGGGCGGGATACGCAGTATTTT. Residues: CASSVGFGGRDTQYF. Combining the CDR3 with reference TRBV9 and TRBJ2-3 gives the whole variable domain DSGVTQTPKHLITATGQRVTLRCSPRSGDLSVYWYQQSLDQGLQFLIQYYNGEERAKGNILERFSAQQFPDLHSELNLSSLELGDSALYFCASSVGFGGRDTQYFGPGTRLTVL.

V is TRBV21-1 and J is TRBJ1-4. TRBV21-1 is a listed pseudogene. CDR3 length equals 13 residues. CDR3 coding DNA: TGTGCCAGCCGCGGGACTCTTAATGAAAAACTGTTTTTT. Translating it yields CASRGTLNEKLFF.

This chain connects TRBV7-8 to TRBJ1-1, with D uncertain. The CDR3 spans 13 residues. Per the germline V gene, CDR1 is SGHVS and CDR2 is FQNEAQ. The V end lost 3 bases, the J end lost 1 base, and 6 bases lay between the germline ends. CDR3 DNA: TGTGCCAGCAGCTTCCCAGGGAACACTGAAGCTTTCTTT. The encoded protein is CASSFPGNTEAFF.

The chain's CDR3 is CSVSGTGVDTQYF. As DNA, the CDR3 is TGCAGCGTTTCCGGGACAGGGGTAGATACGCAGTATTTT. V is TRBV29-1 and J is TRBJ2-3; 10 bases fit TRBD1. Trimming removed 5 bases from V and 5 bases from J; junction bases left unmatched: 4. The length of the CDR3 is 13 residues. CDR1 is SQVTM and CDR2 is ANQGSEA in the germline V gene.

This clone appeared once. This CDR3 reads CASSSTGHEQYF. DNA for the CDR3: TGTGCCAGCAGCTCTACAGGCCACGAGCAGTACTTC. The rearrangement links TRBV14 to TRBJ2-7; weak D call: TRBD1 (5 bases). Per the germline V gene, CDR1 is SGHDN and CDR2 is FVKESK. The CDR3 runs 12 residues. Deletions cut 5 bases from V and 5 bases from J, with 10 bases between.

This clone was observed once. The chain combines TRBV5-8 with TRBJ1-1; 7 bases line up with TRBD1. The V gene end was trimmed by 1 base and the J gene end by 9 bases; junction bases not matched to a gene: 6. This CDR3 is built from 13 residues. Germline CDR1 SGHTS, CDR2 YDEGEE. The CDR3, as DNA: TGTGCCAGCAGCTTGTGGGACAGCGGAAAAGCTTTCTTT. Its protein is CASSLWDSGKAFF.

The V and J genes are TRBV5-4 and TRBJ2-1; TRBD2 aligns across 7 bases. The CDR3 is 15 residues long. J lost 5 bases, V lost 4 bases, and 9 bases had no gene match. Germline V gene sequence: CDR1 SGHNT, CDR2 YYREEE (reference sequence). CDR3 protein: CASSGTGLADNEQFF. In DNA, the CDR3 is TGTGCCAGCAGCGGCACGGGGCTAGCGGACAATGAGCAGTTCTTC. The complete variable domain, with remaining parts taken from reference TRBV5-4 and TRBJ2-1, reads ETGVTQSPTHLIKTRGQQVTLRCSSQSGHNTVSWYQQALGQGPQFIFQYYREEENGRGNFPPRFSGLQFPNYSSELNVNALELDDSALYLCASSGTGLADNEQFFGPGTRLTVL.